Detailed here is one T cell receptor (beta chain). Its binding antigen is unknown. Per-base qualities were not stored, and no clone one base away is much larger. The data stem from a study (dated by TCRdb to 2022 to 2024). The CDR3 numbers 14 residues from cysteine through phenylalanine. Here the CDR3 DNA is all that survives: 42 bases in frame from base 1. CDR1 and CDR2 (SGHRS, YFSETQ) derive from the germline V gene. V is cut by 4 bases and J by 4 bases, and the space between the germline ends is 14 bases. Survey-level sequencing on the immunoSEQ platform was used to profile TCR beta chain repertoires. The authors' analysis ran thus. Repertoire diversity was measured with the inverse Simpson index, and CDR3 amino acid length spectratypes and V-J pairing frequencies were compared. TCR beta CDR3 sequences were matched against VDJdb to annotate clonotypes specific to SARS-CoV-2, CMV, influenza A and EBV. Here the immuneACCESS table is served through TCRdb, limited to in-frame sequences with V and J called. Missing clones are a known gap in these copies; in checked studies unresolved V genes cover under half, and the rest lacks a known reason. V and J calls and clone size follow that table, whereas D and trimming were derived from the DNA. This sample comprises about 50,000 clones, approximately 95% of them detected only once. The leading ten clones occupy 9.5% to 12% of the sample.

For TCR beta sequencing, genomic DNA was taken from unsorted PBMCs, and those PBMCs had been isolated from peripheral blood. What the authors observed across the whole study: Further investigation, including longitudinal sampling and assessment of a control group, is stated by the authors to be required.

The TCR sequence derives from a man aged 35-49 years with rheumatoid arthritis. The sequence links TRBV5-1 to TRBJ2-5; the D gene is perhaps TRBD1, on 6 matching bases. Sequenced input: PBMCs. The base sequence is TGCGCCAGCAGCCCCGCTTGGGGGCGAGAGACCCAGTACTTC. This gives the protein CASSPAWGRETQYF.